Listed here are 21 T cell receptor beta chains from one sample, sequenced in a study of T cell responses to AZD1222 COVID-19 vaccine. The data were produced by immunoSEQ multiplex PCR, yet TCRdb's version contains in-frame clones alone and is incomplete. Altogether approximately 170,000 clones are present, around nine tenths being singletons, with the ten largest covering 1.1%. The sequences come from peripheral blood, collected 28 days after the second AZD1222 dose. The receptor source for this set is an adult who received the AZD1222 COVID-19 vaccine.

The V call is TRBV7-2, the J call TRBJ2-7; possible D gene TRBD2, 6 bases. V was trimmed by 5 bases and J by 4 bases, leaving 12 bases between them. Germline V CDR1 and CDR2: SGHTA, FQGNSA. The CDR3 is made up of 13 amino acids. This chain's CDR3 is CASSVSGQYEQYF. CDR3 sequence (DNA): TGTGCCAGCAGCGTAAGCGGGCAGTACGAGCAGTACTTC.

This chain uses TRBV5-1 with TRBJ2-7; TRBD1 is a possible D gene (5 bases). In germline, CDR1 is SGHRS, CDR2 YFSETQ. Trimming left V 4 bases short and J 2 bases short, with 16 bases between. The CDR3 consists of 15 residues. The CDR3 DNA sequence: TGCGCCAGCAGCCTACTGACAGCCGGCCCCTACGAGCAGTACTTC. Protein product: CASSLLTAGPYEQYF.

The genes are TRBV4-2 and TRBJ2-3; 7 bases map to TRBD1. The CDR3 sequence is 17 residues long. Germline assignment: CDR1 LGHNA and CDR2 YNFKEQ. V shed 3 bases and J 3 bases; nucleotides not matched to a gene: 12. DNA for the CDR3: TGTGCCAGCAGCCAGCTCGTAGGTACAGGGGCAACAGATACGCAGTATTTT. It is translated as CASSQLVGTGATDTQYF.

The genes are TRBV4-2 and TRBJ1-2; D is perhaps TRBD1 (5 bases). Trimming cost V 3 bases and J 5 bases, with 22 bases left between them. The CDR3 sequence is 17 residues long. Germline V gene lookup returns CDR1 LGHNA and CDR2 YNFKEQ. CDR3 in DNA: TGTGCCAGCAGCCAGTATACATCGACAGCAAATTATTATGGCTACACCTTC. Translation gives CASSQYTSTANYYGYTF.

This chain uses TRBV10-3 with TRBJ2-3, with 14 nucleotides matching TRBD2. This CDR3 has 16 amino acids. Germline CDR1 ENHRY, CDR2 SYGVKD. The ends lost 3 bases at V and 7 bases at J; junction bases unmatched: 6. CDR3 residues: CAISDGLAGGGNTQYF. The CDR3 DNA is TGTGCCATCAGTGACGGACTAGCGGGGGGAGGGAATACGCAGTATTTT.

The V gene is TRBV29-1, the J gene TRBJ1-1; D is unclear. Germline CDR1 reads SQVTM; CDR2 reads ANQGSEA. Trimming stripped 6 bases from V and 0 bases from J, with 11 bases between. There are 13 residues in the CDR3. This CDR3 reads CSVHRRLNTEAFF. The CDR3, as DNA: TGCAGCGTACACAGACGGTTGAACACTGAAGCTTTCTTT.

The chain links TRBV19 to TRBJ2-1; D is unclear. The V and J ends lost 0 bases and 8 bases respectively, with 11 bases between them. From germline, CDR1 is LNHDA and CDR2 SQIVND (reference sequence). There are 14 residues in the CDR3. In nucleotides, the CDR3 is TGTGCCAGTAGTATAGAACGCTGGCCCTATGAGCAGTTCTTC. Protein: CASSIERWPYEQFF.

This sequence joins TRBV6-5 and TRBJ1-2; D may be TRBD1 (6 bases). The CDR3 contains 14 residues. Deletions cut 6 bases from V and 3 bases from J, with 14 bases between. In germline, CDR1 is MNHEY, CDR2 SVGAGI. The CDR3 loop is CASSRDILDYGYTF. CDR3 DNA: TGTGCCAGCAGCCGGGACATACTGGACTATGGCTACACCTTC.

This clone appeared a few times. V usage is TRBV15 and J usage is TRBJ1-3; D might be TRBD1 (6 bases). The germline V gene has CDR1 LNHNV and CDR2 YYDKDF (reference sequence). This CDR3 contains 15 residues. The V gene lost 0 bases and the J gene lost 4 bases, with 10 bases spanning the gap. This chain's CDR3 is CATSRDHRAGNTIYF. DNA for the CDR3: TGTGCCACCAGCAGAGATCACAGGGCCGGAAACACCATATATTTT.

The chain combines TRBV19 with TRBJ1-1, with D uncertain. Germline V gene sequence: CDR1 LNHDA, CDR2 SQIVND (reference sequence). The CDR3 loop spans 14 amino acids. With 6 bases removed from V and 0 bases from J, the gap between germline ends came to 11 bases. The CDR3, as DNA: TGTGCCAGTAGCCCCCAAGGAATGAACACTGAAGCTTTCTTT. Encoded protein: CASSPQGMNTEAFF.

This chain connects TRBV10-3 to TRBJ2-7; D unresolved. There are 14 residues in the CDR3. The V end was cut by 4 bases, the J end by 0 bases, with 10 bases between. CDR1 is ENHRY and CDR2 is SYGVKD in the germline V gene. The CDR3 here is CAISGAESSYEQYF. The CDR3 DNA follows: TGTGCCATCAGTGGGGCTGAAAGCTCCTACGAGCAGTACTTC.

This rearrangement joins TRBV6-4 to TRBJ1-5, with TRBD1 identical over 7 bases. Looked up from germline, CDR1 is MRHNA and CDR2 is SNTAGT. The CDR3 is made up of 18 amino acids. The J segment lost 7 bases and the V segment lost 7 bases, leaving 22 bases of the junction unmatched. This chain's CDR3 is CASTPQGNPQERKQPQHF. In DNA form, the CDR3 reads TGTGCCAGCACCCCACAGGGGAACCCTCAGGAGCGTAAACAGCCCCAGCATTTT.

The chain employs TRBV7-9 and TRBJ2-5; D remains ambiguous. Germline assignment: CDR1 SEHNR and CDR2 FQNEAQ (reference sequence). Trimming cost V 1 base and J 4 bases, with 10 bases left between them. The CDR3 runs 14 residues. The CDR3 DNA follows: TGTGCCAGCAGCTTAGGTTCAGGACGAGAGACCCAGTACTTC. This gives the protein CASSLGSGRETQYF.

The chain has TRBV19 and TRBJ1-1; 10 bases line up with TRBD1. Germline-derived CDR1 and CDR2 are LNHDA and SQIVND (reference sequence). V was pared by 1 base and J by 8 bases, with 16 bases of the junction left unmatched. The length of the CDR3 is 18 residues. CDR3 residues: CASSIGGGQGYRVSEAFF. The CDR3 DNA sequence: TGTGCCAGTAGTATAGGTGGGGGACAGGGGTATCGGGTTTCGGAAGCTTTCTTT.

The chain couples TRBV2 to TRBJ2-2; D is uncertain. V shed 6 bases and J shed 0 bases, with 11 bases lying between them. Germline V gene lookup returns CDR1 SNHLY and CDR2 FYNNEI. This CDR3 has 15 residues. CDR3 region: CASSLALANTGELFF. Here the CDR3 DNA reads TGTGCCAGCAGCTTGGCCCTCGCGAACACCGGGGAGCTGTTTTTT.

The chain employs TRBV5-1 and TRBJ1-1, with D perhaps matching TRBD1 (5 bases). Germline V gene sequence: CDR1 SGHRS, CDR2 YFSETQ. The CDR3 extends over 15 amino acids. With 0 bases removed from V and 3 bases from J, the gap between germline ends came to 12 bases. The CDR3 bases are TGCGCCAGCAGCTTGGGGAAGGGGTGGGACACTGAAGCTTTCTTT. This gives the protein CASSLGKGWDTEAFF. Full variable domain (rest looked up from reference TRBV5-1 and TRBJ1-1): KAGVTQTPRYLIKTRGQQVTLSCSPISGHRSVSWYQQTPGQGLQFLFEYFSETQRNKGNFPGRFSGRQFSNSRSEMNVSTLELGDSALYLCASSLGKGWDTEAFFGQGTRLTVV.

The V call is TRBV11-2, the J call TRBJ1-6; D call uncertain. This CDR3 has 19 amino acids. The ends were cut back, 0 bases at V and 1 base at J, with 16 bases in the middle. Per the germline V gene, CDR1 is SGHAT and CDR2 is FQNNGV. In DNA, the CDR3 is TGTGCCAGCAGCTTAGATCTTGGGCCTAAGAGGTCCTATAATTCACCCCTCCACTTT. As protein: CASSLDLGPKRSYNSPLHF.

The chain carries TRBV25-1 and TRBJ2-5; no firm D call. Trimming removed 4 bases at V and 2 bases at J, with 11 bases between. The CDR3 length is 14 residues. CDR1 and CDR2 (germline): MGHDK, SYGVNS. CDR3 DNA sequence: TGTGCCAGCAGTGCCCAAATGGGGCAAGAGACCCAGTACTTC. Translating gives CASSAQMGQETQYF.

The V call is TRBV2, the J call TRBJ2-1; TRBD2 is a possible D gene (6 bases). This CDR3 is built from 14 residues. V was shortened by 6 bases and J by 7 bases, with 16 bases between the two germline ends. Looked up from germline, CDR1 is SNHLY and CDR2 is FYNNEI. Written as DNA, the CDR3 is TGTGCCAGCAGGGTACGACTAGTGACGAATGAGCAGTTCTTC. Encoded protein: CASRVRLVTNEQFF.

The table lists this clone with a count of one. The chain uses TRBV12-3 or TRBV12-4 and TRBJ2-7; D is possibly TRBD1 (6 bases). The V and J ends lost 6 bases and 2 bases respectively, with 11 bases between them. There are 13 residues in the CDR3. The CDR3: CASSLGAAYEQYF. In nucleotides, the CDR3 is TGTGCCAGCAGCCTGGGGGCGGCCTACGAGCAGTACTTC.

This rearrangement joins TRBV2 to TRBJ2-7; D is possibly TRBD2 (6 bases). Trimming cost V 8 bases and J 2 bases, with 7 bases left between them. The CDR3 totals 11 residues. Germline V gene lookup returns CDR1 SNHLY and CDR2 FYNNEI. CDR3 bases: TGTGCCAGCGGGGGGACCTACGAGCAGTACTTC. It is translated as CASGGTYEQYF.